The 18 T cell receptor beta chains in this list originate from one sample, sequenced in a study of blood T cell repertoires in COVID-19. Sequencing was performed with immunoSEQ multiplex PCR; in TCRdb, only in-frame clones are kept and a portion is missing. This table has 90,000 to 120,000 clones, roughly 81% appearing once. Sequencing was done on a sample of peripheral blood. The source of these receptors is a human donor in a cohort sampled during active COVID-19.

This clone has more than one count but fewer than ten. The rearrangement links TRBV30 to TRBJ2-7, with D perhaps TRBD2 (5 bases). Germline-derived CDR1 and CDR2 are GTSNPN and SVGIG (reference sequence). Trimming took 3 bases from V and 2 from J, leaving 11 bases between them. This CDR3 is 13 amino acids long. In DNA, the CDR3 is TGTGCCTGGAGCTTGGACGGGACCTACGAGCAGTACTTC. This translates into CAWSLDGTYEQYF.

The CDR3 DNA is TGTGCCACCAGTGATTTTCAGGGTTACGGCTACACCTTC. Encoded protein: CATSDFQGYGYTF. This chain uses TRBV24-1 with TRBJ1-2; D possibly corresponds to TRBD1 (5 bases). The CDR3 covers 13 residues. Trimming took 1 base from V and 8 from J, leaving 10 bases between them. Germline V lookup: CDR1 KGHDR, CDR2 SFDVKD.

V usage is TRBV9 and J usage is TRBJ2-3; 9 bases match TRBD2. Looked up from germline, CDR1 is SGDLS and CDR2 is YYNGEE. The J segment lost 0 bases and the V segment lost 2 bases, leaving 1 base of the junction unmatched. The CDR3 has 15 residues. The CDR3: CASSVGTSSTDTQYF. In DNA form, the CDR3 reads TGTGCCAGCAGCGTGGGGACTAGCAGCACAGATACGCAGTATTTT.

V gene TRBV10-1 combines with J gene TRBJ1-1; D perhaps matches TRBD1 (6 bases). The CDR3 extends over 15 amino acids. CDR1 WNHNN and CDR2 SYGVQD come from the germline V gene (reference sequence). Trimming stripped 0 bases from V and 4 bases from J, with 12 bases between. In nucleotides, the CDR3 is TGCGCCAGCAGTGAGTCGCCAGGGGTCCCCACTGAAGCTTTCTTT. Protein product: CASSESPGVPTEAFF.

The genes are TRBV27 and TRBJ1-6; 7 bases map to TRBD1. This CDR3 region has 14 residues. The junction had 2 bases not matched to a gene; V was cut back by 3 bases and J by 6 bases. Germline values: CDR1 MNHEY, CDR2 SMNVEV (reference sequence). The CDR3 loop reads CASSFGQVNSPLHF. The CDR3 region has the DNA TGTGCCAGCAGTTTTGGACAGGTTAATTCACCCCTCCACTTT.

V and J are TRBV12-5 and TRBJ2-7; 9 bases agree with TRBD2. Germline loops: CDR1 LGHNT, CDR2 FRNRAP. Losses at the gene ends were 8 bases for V and 3 bases for J; bases not matched to a gene: 8. This CDR3 comprises 14 residues. Written as DNA, the CDR3 is TGTGCTAGTCGTAGCGGGGGTTCCTTCTACGAGCAGTACTTC. Translation gives CASRSGGSFYEQYF.

The chain couples TRBV2 to TRBJ1-2, with a tentative D call TRBD1 (5 bases). Trimming took off 4 bases at V and 8 bases at J, with 14 bases between the two ends. CDR3 size: 13 residues. Germline V CDR1 and CDR2: SNHLY, FYNNEI. Here the CDR3 DNA reads TGTGCCAGCAGTGTGGGGGGAATCCAGGGCTACACCTTC. Translation gives CASSVGGIQGYTF.

V usage is TRBV28 and J usage is TRBJ1-5, with 9 nucleotides matching TRBD1. V shed 2 bases, J shed 5 bases, and the junction held 7 bases outside the gene matches. This CDR3 comprises 16 residues. Germline CDR1 MDHEN, CDR2 SYDVKM. CDR3 amino acids: CASSLIGQGWDQPQHF. CDR3 nucleotide sequence: TGTGCCAGCAGTTTAATTGGACAGGGGTGGGATCAGCCCCAGCATTTT.

The V and J genes are TRBV6-5 and TRBJ2-2, with TRBD2 identical over 7 bases. This CDR3 comprises 12 residues. Losses at the gene ends were 6 bases for V and 12 bases for J; bases not matched to a gene: 7. CDR1 is MNHEY and CDR2 is SVGAGI in the germline V gene. This CDR3 is CASRPPGLKLFF. The CDR3, as DNA: TGTGCCAGCAGGCCCCCGGGACTAAAGCTGTTTTTT.

The chain employs TRBV6-6 and TRBJ2-5; D is possibly TRBD2 (6 bases). V was pared by 2 bases and J by 5 bases, with 12 bases between. The CDR3 loop spans 14 amino acids. The germline CDR1 and CDR2 sequences are MNHNY and SVGAGI (reference sequence). CDR3 nucleotide sequence: TGTGCCAGCAGTTACCCGGAGGGAAGGGAGACCCAGTACTTC. It encodes CASSYPEGRETQYF.

This clone was counted only a few times. The J gene is TRBJ1-3, the V gene TRBV7-9; TRBD1 might be the D (5 bases). The V gene's germline CDR1 is SEHNR and CDR2 FQNEAQ (reference sequence). The CDR3 is made up of 15 amino acids. V lost 5 bases and J lost 3, with 14 bases in between. CDR3 amino acids: CASSPIAGLGNTIYF. CDR3 DNA sequence: TGTGCCAGCAGCCCCATTGCGGGGCTTGGAAACACCATATATTTT.

The chain is built from TRBV9 and TRBJ1-2; D remains ambiguous. The V gene lost 1 base and the J gene lost 6 bases, with 13 bases spanning the gap. Germline CDR1 is SGDLS and CDR2 is YYNGEE. This CDR3 spans 14 amino acids. The CDR3 loop reads CASSVLTAGNGYTF. The CDR3 DNA is TGTGCCAGCAGCGTATTAACGGCAGGAAATGGCTACACCTTC.

V usage is TRBV19 and J usage is TRBJ2-2, with TRBD2 identical over 11 bases. Trimming removed 5 bases from V and 4 bases from J; junction bases left unmatched: 3. The CDR3 length is 15 residues. Per the germline V gene, CDR1 is LNHDA and CDR2 is SQIVND (reference sequence). CDR3 nucleotides: TGTGCCAGTAGTCCTACTAGCGGGGGCACCGGGGAGCTGTTTTTT. Protein sequence: CASSPTSGGTGELFF.

The rearrangement links TRBV28 to TRBJ1-4; D ambiguous. The length of the CDR3 is 15 residues. Germline CDR1 reads MDHEN; CDR2 reads SYDVKM. Trimming removed 4 bases from V and 0 bases from J, with 9 bases in between. The CDR3 spells CASSSLIATNEKLFF. The CDR3 DNA reads TGTGCCAGCAGTTCCCTCATAGCAACTAATGAAAAACTGTTTTTT. Full variable domain (remainder filled in from reference TRBV28 and TRBJ1-4): DVKVTQSSRYLVKRTGEKVFLECVQDMDHENMFWYRQDPGLGLRLIYFSYDVKMKEKGDIPEGYSVSREKKERFSLILESASTNQTSMYLCASSSLIATNEKLFFGSGTQLSVL.

The chain carries TRBV9 and TRBJ1-1, with D unclear. The germline CDR1 and CDR2 sequences are SGDLS and YYNGEE. Trimming removed 0 bases from V and 2 bases from J, with 14 bases in between. The CDR3 consists of 16 residues. DNA of the CDR3: TGTGCCAGCAGCGTAGGTCACGGGAAGGGAAACACTGAAGCTTTCTTT. Translation: CASSVGHGKGNTEAFF.

V usage is TRBV28 and J usage is TRBJ2-7; a weak D match, TRBD2 (5 bases). This CDR3 is 17 amino acids long. The ends were cut back, 5 bases at V and 4 bases at J, with 24 bases in the middle. Germline CDR1 is MDHEN and CDR2 is SYDVKM. The CDR3: CASSLAGPPRTGYEQYF. CDR3 DNA: TGTGCCAGCAGTCTCGCCGGGCCCCCAAGGACTGGATACGAGCAGTACTTC.

The chain couples TRBV19 to TRBJ2-5, with D tentatively TRBD2 (6 bases). The germline V and J ends were trimmed by 8 bases and 5 bases, with 9 bases remaining between them. Germline V gene sequence: CDR1 LNHDA, CDR2 SQIVND (reference sequence). This CDR3 is built from 11 residues. CDR3 nucleotides: TGTGCCAGTGGGACTGGCGAGACCCAGTACTTC. Amino acid sequence: CASGTGETQYF.

This sequence joins TRBV2 and TRBJ2-7; TRBD2 matches at 7 bases. CDR1 SNHLY and CDR2 FYNNEI come from the germline V gene. The CDR3 has 15 amino acids. With 7 bases clipped from V and 3 bases from J, the junction kept 12 bases outside the gene matches. CDR3 DNA sequence: TGTGCCAGCATTGGCGGACTAGTAGGTATCTACGAGCAGTACTTC. Translating gives CASIGGLVGIYEQYF.